This T cell receptor beta chain was observed in a study of blood T cell repertoires in COVID-19. The wider study: Samples of COVID-19 (acute and convalescent) were obtained from the United States, Italy and Spain.

Participants, about 18 to 90 years old, spanned about 26 US areas. Cohort placement rested on clinical history that participants reported themselves. Recovered status applied to Cohort 3 donors who had two consecutive negative PCRs. It also applied to those with clearance or with symptom resolution. Only in-frame clones appear in the TCRdb table, and some are missing; sequencing was by immunoSEQ multiplex PCR. The top ten clones hold less than 1.5% of a sample with 350,000 to 400,000 clones, approximately 90% of them seen once. The CDR3 covers 11 residues. Unmatched junction bases numbered 2, after V lost 6 bases and J lost 3 bases. Germline V gene sequence: CDR1 SQVTM, CDR2 ANQGSEA.

This clonotype originated in a woman younger than 30 who had recovered from COVID-19. The rearrangement uses TRBV29-1 and TRBJ2-7; TRBD1 matches 7 bases. Sequenced input: PBMCs or T cells enriched from blood (not recorded which). The CDR3 spells CSVGDSYEQYF. The CDR3 coding sequence is TGCAGCGTGGGGGACAGCTACGAGCAGTACTTC.